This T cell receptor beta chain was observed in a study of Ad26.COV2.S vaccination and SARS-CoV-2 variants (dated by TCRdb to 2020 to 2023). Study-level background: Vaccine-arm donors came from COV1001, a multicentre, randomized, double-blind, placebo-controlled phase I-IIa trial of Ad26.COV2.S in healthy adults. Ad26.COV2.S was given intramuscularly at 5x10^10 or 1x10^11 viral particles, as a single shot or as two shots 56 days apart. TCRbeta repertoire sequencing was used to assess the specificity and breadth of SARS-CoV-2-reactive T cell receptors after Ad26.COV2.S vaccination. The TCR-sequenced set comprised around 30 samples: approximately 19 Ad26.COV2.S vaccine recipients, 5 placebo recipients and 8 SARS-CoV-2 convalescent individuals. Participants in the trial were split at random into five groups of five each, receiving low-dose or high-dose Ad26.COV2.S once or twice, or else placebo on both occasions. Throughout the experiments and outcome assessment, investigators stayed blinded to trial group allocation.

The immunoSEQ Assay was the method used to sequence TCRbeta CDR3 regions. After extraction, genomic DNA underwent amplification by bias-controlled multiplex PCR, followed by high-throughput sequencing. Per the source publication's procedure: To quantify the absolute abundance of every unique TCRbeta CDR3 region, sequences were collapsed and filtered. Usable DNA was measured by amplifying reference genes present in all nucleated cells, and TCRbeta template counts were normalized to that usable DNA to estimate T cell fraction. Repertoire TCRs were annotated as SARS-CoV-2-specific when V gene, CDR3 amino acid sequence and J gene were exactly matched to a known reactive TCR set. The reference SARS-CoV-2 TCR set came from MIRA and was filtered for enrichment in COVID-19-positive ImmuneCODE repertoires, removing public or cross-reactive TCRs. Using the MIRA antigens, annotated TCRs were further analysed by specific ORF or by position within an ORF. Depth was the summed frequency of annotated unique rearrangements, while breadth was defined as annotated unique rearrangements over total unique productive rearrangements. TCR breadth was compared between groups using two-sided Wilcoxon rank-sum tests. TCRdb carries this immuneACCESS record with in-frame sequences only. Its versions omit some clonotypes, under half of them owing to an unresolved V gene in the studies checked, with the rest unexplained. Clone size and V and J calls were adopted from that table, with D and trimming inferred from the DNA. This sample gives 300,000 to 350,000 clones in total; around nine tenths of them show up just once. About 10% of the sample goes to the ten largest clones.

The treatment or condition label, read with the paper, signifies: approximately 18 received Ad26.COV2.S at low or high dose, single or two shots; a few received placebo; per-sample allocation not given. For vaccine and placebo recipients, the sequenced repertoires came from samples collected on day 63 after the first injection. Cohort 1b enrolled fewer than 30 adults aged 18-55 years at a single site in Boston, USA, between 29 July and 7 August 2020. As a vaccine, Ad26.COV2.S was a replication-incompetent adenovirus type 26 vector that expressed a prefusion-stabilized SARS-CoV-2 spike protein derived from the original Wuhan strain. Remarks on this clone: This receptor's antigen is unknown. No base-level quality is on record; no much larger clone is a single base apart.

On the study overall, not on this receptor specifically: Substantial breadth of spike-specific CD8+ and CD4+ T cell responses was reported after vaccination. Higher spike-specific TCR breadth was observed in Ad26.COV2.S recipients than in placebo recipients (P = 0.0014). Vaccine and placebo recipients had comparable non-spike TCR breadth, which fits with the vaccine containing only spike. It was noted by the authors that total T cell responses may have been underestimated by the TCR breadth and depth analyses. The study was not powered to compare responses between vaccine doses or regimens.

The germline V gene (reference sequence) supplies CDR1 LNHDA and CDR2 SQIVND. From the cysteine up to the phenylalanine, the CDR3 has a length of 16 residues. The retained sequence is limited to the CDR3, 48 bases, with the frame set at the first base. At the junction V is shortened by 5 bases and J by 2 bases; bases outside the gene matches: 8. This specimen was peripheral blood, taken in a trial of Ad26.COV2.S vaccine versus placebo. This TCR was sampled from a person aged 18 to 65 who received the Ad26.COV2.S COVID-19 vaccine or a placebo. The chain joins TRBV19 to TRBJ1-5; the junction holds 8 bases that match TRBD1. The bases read TGTGCCAGTAGTGACCCGACAGGGGTTGGCAATCAGCCCCAGCATTTT. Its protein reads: CASSDPTGVGNQPQHF.